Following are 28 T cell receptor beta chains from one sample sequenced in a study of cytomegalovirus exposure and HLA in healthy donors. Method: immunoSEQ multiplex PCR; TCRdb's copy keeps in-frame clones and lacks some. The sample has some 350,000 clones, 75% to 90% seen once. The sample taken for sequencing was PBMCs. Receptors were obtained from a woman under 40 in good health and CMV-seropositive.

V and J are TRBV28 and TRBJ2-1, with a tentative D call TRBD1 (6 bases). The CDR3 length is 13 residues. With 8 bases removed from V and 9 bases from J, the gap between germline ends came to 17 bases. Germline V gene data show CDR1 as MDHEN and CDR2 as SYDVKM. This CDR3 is CASGSQGWGEQFF. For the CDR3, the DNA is TGTGCCAGCGGAAGTCAGGGGTGGGGTGAGCAGTTCTTC. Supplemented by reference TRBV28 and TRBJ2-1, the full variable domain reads DVKVTQSSRYLVKRTGEKVFLECVQDMDHENMFWYRQDPGLGLRLIYFSYDVKMKEKGDIPEGYSVSREKKERFSLILESASTNQTSMYLCASGSQGWGEQFFGPGTRLTVL.

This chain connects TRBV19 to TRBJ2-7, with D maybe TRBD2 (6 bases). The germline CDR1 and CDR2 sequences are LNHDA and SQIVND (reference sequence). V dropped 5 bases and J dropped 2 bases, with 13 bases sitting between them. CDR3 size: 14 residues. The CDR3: CASSFGGGTYEQYF. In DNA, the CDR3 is TGTGCCAGTAGTTTCGGGGGTGGTACCTACGAGCAGTACTTC.

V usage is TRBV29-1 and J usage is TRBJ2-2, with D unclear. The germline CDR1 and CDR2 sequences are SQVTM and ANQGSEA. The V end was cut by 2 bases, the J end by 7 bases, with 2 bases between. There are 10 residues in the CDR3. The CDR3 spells CSVEYGELFF. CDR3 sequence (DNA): TGCAGCGTTGAATACGGGGAGCTGTTTTTT.

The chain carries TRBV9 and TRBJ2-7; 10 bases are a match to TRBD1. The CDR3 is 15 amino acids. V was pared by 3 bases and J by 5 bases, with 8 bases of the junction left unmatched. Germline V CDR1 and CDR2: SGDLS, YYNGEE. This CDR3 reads CASSATGTGDDEQYF. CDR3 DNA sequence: TGTGCCAGCAGCGCTACCGGGACAGGGGACGACGAGCAGTACTTC. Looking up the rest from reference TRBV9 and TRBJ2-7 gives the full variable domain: DSGVTQTPKHLITATGQRVTLRCSPRSGDLSVYWYQQSLDQGLQFLIQYYNGEERAKGNILERFSAQQFPDLHSELNLSSLELGDSALYFCASSATGTGDDEQYFGPGTRLTVT.

CDR3 amino acids: CASRELTGEQYF. The CDR3 bases are TGTGCCAGCAGGGAACTCACAGGCGAGCAGTACTTC. The genes are TRBV28 and TRBJ2-7; D may be TRBD1 (5 bases). Trimming removed 6 bases at V and 6 bases at J, with 12 bases between. The CDR3 contains 12 residues. Germline V lookup: CDR1 MDHEN, CDR2 SYDVKM.

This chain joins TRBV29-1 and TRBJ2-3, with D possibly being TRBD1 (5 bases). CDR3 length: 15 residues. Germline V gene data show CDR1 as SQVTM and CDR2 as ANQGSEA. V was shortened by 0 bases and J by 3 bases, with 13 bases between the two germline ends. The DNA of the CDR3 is TGCAGCGTTGAAGATCCCAGTGGGGCGACAGATACGCAGTATTTT. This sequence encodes CSVEDPSGATDTQYF.

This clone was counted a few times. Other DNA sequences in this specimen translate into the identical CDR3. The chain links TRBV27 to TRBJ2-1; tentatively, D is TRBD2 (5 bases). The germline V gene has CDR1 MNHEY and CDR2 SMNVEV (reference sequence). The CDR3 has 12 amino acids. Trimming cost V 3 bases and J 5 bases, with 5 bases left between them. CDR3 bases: TGTGCCAGCAGTTTCGGGGACAATGAGCAGTTCTTC. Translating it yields CASSFGDNEQFF.

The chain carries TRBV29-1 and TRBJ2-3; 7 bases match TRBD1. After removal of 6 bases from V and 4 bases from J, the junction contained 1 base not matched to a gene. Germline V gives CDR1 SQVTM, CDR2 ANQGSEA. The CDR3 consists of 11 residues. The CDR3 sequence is CSVGGPDTQYF. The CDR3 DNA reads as TGCAGCGTAGGGGGCCCAGATACGCAGTATTTT.

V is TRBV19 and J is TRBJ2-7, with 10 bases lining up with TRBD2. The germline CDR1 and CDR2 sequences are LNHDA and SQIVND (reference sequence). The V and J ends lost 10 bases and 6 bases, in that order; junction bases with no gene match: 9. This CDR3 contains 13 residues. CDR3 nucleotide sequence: TGTGCCACCAGGAGCGGGAGGGCCTCCGAGCAGTACTTC. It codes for CATRSGRASEQYF.

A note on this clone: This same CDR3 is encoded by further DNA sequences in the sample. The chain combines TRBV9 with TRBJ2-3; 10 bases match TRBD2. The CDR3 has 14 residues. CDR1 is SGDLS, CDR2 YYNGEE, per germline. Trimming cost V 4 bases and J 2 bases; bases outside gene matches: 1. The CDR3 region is CASSLAGATDTQYF. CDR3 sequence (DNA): TGTGCCAGCAGCCTAGCGGGAGCCACAGATACGCAGTATTTT.

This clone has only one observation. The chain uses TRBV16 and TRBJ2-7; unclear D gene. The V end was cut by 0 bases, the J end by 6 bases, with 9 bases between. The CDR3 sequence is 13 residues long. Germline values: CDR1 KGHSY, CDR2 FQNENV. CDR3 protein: CASSQSKGTEQYF. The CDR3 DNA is TGTGCCAGCAGCCAATCTAAGGGCACCGAGCAGTACTTC.

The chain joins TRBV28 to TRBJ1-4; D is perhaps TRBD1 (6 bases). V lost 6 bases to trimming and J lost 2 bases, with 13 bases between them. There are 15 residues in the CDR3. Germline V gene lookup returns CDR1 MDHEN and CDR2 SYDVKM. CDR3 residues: CASRSPGGTNEKLFF. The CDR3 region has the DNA TGTGCCAGCAGATCACCCGGGGGCACTAATGAAAAACTGTTTTTT.

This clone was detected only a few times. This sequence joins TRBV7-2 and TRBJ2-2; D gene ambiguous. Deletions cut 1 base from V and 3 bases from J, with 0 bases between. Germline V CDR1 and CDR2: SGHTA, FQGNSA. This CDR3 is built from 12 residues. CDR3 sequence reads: CASSLDTGELFF. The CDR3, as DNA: TGTGCCAGCAGCTTAGACACCGGGGAGCTGTTTTTT.

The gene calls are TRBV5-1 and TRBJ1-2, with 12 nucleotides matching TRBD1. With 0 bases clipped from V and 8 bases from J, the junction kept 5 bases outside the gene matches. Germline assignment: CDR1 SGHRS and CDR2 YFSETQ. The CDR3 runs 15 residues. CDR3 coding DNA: TGCGCCAGCAGCTTGGCGGGACAGGGGGCGAGGGGCTACACCTTC. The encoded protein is CASSLAGQGARGYTF.

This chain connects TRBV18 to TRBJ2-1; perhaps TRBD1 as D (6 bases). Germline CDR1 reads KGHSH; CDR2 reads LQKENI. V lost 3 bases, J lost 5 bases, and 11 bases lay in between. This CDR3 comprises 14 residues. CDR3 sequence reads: CASSPQGTHNEQFF. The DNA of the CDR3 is TGTGCCAGCTCACCCCAGGGGACCCACAATGAGCAGTTCTTC. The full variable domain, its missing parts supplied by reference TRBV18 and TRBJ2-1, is NAGVMQNPRHLVRRRGQEARLRCSPMKGHSHVYWYRQLPEEGLKFMVYLQKENIIDESGMPKERFSAEFPKEGPSILRIQQVVRGDSAAYFCASSPQGTHNEQFFGPGTRLTVL.

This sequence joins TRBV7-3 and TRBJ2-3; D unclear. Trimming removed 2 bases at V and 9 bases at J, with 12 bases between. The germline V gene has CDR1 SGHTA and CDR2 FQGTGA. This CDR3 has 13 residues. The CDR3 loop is CASSLYERSTQYF. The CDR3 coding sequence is TGTGCCAGCAGCTTATACGAAAGGTCGACGCAGTATTTT.

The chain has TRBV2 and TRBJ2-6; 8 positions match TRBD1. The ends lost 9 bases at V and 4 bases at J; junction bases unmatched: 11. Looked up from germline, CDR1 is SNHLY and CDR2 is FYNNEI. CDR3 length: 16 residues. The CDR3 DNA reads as TGTGCCAGGGAAGACAGGGGTGACGAAGGGGCCAACGTCCTGACTTTC. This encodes CAREDRGDEGANVLTF.

DNA for the CDR3: TGTGCCAGCAGCGCCGCATCACTGGAGGGCACAGATACGCAGTATTTT. It codes for CASSAASLEGTDTQYF. The chain carries TRBV7-9 and TRBJ2-3, with a weak D call TRBD2 (5 bases). Trimming cost V 5 bases and J 1 base, with 16 bases left between them. The CDR3 is 16 residues long. Germline CDR1 is SEHNR and CDR2 is FQNEAQ (reference sequence).

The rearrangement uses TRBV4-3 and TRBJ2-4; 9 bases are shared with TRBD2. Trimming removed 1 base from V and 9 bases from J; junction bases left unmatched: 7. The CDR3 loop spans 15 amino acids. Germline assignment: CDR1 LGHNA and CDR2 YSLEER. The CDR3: CASSQVAGGAGIQYF. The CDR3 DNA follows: TGCGCCAGCAGCCAAGTGGCGGGAGGGGCGGGCATTCAGTACTTC.

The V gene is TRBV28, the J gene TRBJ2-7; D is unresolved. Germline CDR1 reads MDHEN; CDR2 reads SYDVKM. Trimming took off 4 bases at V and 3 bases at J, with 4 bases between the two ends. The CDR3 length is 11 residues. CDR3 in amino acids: CASSSIYEQYF. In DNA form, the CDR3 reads TGTGCCAGCAGTTCAATCTACGAGCAGTACTTC.

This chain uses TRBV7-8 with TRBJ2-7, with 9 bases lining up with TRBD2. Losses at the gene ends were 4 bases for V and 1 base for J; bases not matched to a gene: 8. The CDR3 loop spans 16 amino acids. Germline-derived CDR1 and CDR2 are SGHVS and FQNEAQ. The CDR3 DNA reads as TGTGCCAGCAGCTATGGACTAGCGACAACATCCTACGAGCAGTACTTC. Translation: CASSYGLATTSYEQYF. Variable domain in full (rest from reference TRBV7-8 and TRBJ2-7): GAGVSQSPRYKVAKRGQDVALRCDPISGHVSLFWYQQALGQGPEFLTYFQNEAQLDKSGLPSDRFFAERPEGSVSTLKIQRTQQEDSAVYLCASSYGLATTSYEQYFGPGTRLTVT.

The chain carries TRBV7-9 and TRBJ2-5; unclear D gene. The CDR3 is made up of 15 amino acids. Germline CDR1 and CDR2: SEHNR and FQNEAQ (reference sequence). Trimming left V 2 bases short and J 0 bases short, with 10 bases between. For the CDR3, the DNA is TGTGCCAGCAGCTTACGTTTGGGGTACCAAGAGACCCAGTACTTC. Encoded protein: CASSLRLGYQETQYF.

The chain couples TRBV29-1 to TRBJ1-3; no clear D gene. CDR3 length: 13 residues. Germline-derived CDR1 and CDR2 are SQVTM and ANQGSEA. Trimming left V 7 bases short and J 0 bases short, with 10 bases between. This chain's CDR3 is CSARTGSGNTIYF. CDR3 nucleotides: TGCAGCGCCAGGACCGGCTCTGGAAACACCATATATTTT.

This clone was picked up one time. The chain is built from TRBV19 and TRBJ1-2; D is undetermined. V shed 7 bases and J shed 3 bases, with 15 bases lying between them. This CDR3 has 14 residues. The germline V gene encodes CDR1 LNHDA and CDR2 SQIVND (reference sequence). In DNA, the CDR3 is TGTGCCAGTAAAGGAAAGGCCGAACACTATGGCTACACCTTC. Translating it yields CASKGKAEHYGYTF.

This CDR3 is CASSYGRDNEKLFF. The CDR3 DNA is TGTGCCAGCAGTTACGGGAGAGATAATGAAAAACTGTTTTTT. This sequence joins TRBV6-6 and TRBJ1-4; D is uncertain. This CDR3 has 14 residues. V lost 2 bases and J lost 4, with 8 bases in between. The germline CDR1 and CDR2 sequences are MNHNY and SVGAGI (reference sequence).

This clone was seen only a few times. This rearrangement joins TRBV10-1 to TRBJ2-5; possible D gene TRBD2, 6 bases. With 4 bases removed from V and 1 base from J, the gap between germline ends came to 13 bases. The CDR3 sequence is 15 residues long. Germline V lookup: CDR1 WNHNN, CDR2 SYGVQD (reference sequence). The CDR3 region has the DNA TGCGCCAGCAGTGTAGCCGGGAGTCCCCAAGAGACCCAGTACTTC. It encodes CASSVAGSPQETQYF.

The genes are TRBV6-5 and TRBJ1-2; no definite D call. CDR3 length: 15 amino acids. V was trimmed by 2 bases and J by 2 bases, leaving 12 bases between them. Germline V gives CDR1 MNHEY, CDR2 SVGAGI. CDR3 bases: TGTGCCAGCAGTTACACTACGGGTTCCAACTATGGCTACACCTTC. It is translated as CASSYTTGSNYGYTF.

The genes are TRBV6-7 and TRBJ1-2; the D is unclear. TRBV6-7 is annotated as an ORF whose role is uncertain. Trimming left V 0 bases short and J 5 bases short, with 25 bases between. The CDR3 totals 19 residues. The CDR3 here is CASSYSKALSVPRVYGYTF. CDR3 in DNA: TGTGCCAGCAGTTACTCGAAGGCCCTGTCGGTCCCTAGGGTGTATGGCTACACCTTC.